The 17 T cell receptor beta chains in this list originate from one sample, sequenced in a study of blood T cell repertoires in COVID-19. Assay used: immunoSEQ multiplex PCR; TCRdb lists only in-frame clones, some missing. The sample consists of about 95,000 clones, around 81% of them appearing once. Sequenced material: peripheral blood. The receptors derive from a man at least 80 years old with COVID-19, enrolled during active disease.

The gene calls are TRBV27 and TRBJ1-5, with D unclear. The CDR3 covers 12 residues. V lost 3 bases and J lost 6, with 6 bases in between. Germline V gene lookup returns CDR1 MNHEY and CDR2 SMNVEV (reference sequence). The CDR3 is CASSFLSQPQHF. CDR3 DNA sequence: TGTGCCAGCAGTTTCCTCAGTCAGCCCCAGCATTTT.

The chain combines TRBV10-1 with TRBJ2-2; the match to TRBD1 covers 11 bases. The V and J ends lost 4 bases and 5 bases, in that order; junction bases with no gene match: 6. Germline CDR1 is WNHNN and CDR2 is SYGVQD (reference sequence). The CDR3 sequence is 16 residues long. CDR3 sequence (DNA): TGCGCCAGCAGTGGGGGGACAGGGGGAATAACCGGGGAGCTGTTTTTT. Translating gives CASSGGTGGITGELFF.

This chain links TRBV11-2 with TRBJ1-5; TRBD1 matches 7 bases. The CDR3 is made up of 14 amino acids. V lost 5 bases and J lost 7; bases outside the gene matches: 8. Germline V gene lookup returns CDR1 SGHAT and CDR2 FQNNGV. CDR3 loop: CASSRNRGGQPQHF. The CDR3 DNA is TGTGCCAGCAGCCGTAACAGGGGTGGCCAGCCCCAGCATTTT.

This clone was picked up one time. J is TRBJ1-5 and V is TRBV2; 8 positions match TRBD1. J gave up 3 bases and V 4 bases, and 5 bases lay outside the gene matches. There are 15 residues in the CDR3. Germline CDR1 is SNHLY and CDR2 is FYNNEI. CDR3 in amino acids: CASSGTGLNNQPQHF. CDR3 nucleotides: TGTGCCAGCAGTGGGACAGGGCTTAACAATCAGCCCCAGCATTTT.

J is TRBJ2-5 and V is TRBV29-1; D is unresolved. The germline V and J ends were trimmed by 2 bases and 5 bases, with 6 bases remaining between them. Germline values: CDR1 SQVTM, CDR2 ANQGSEA. This CDR3 is built from 11 residues. CDR3 DNA sequence: TGCAGCGTTGAATATCGTGAGACCCAGTACTTC. This gives the protein CSVEYRETQYF.

CDR3 nucleotides: TGTGCCAGCAGGACACAGGGGGATGAAGCTTTCTTT. Amino acid sequence: CASRTQGDEAFF. J is TRBJ1-1 and V is TRBV28; the match to TRBD1 covers 8 bases. V was clipped by 6 bases and J by 7 bases; unmatched bases: 4. The germline gives CDR1 MDHEN, CDR2 SYDVKM. The CDR3 is 12 amino acids. The full variable domain, completed using reference TRBV28 and TRBJ1-1, is DVKVTQSSRYLVKRTGEKVFLECVQDMDHENMFWYRQDPGLGLRLIYFSYDVKMKEKGDIPEGYSVSREKKERFSLILESASTNQTSMYLCASRTQGDEAFFGQGTRLTVV.

V and J are TRBV19 and TRBJ1-2; 11 nucleotides line up with TRBD1. V dropped 5 bases and J dropped 4; count of bases not matched to a gene: 9. This CDR3 has 16 residues. Germline values: CDR1 LNHDA, CDR2 SQIVND (reference sequence). The CDR3 DNA is TGTGCCAGTAGTCCCCCTGGACAGGGGGCCGTCTATGGCTACACCTTC. Translated: CASSPPGQGAVYGYTF.

DNA of the CDR3: TGTGCCAGCAGCCAAGATTTGGAGCATTCACCCCTCCACTTT. Amino acid sequence: CASSQDLEHSPLHF. This sequence joins TRBV14 and TRBJ1-6, with unresolved D. The CDR3 has 14 amino acids. CDR1 SGHDN and CDR2 FVKESK come from the germline V gene. V dropped 0 bases and J dropped 8 bases, with 8 bases sitting between them.

This clone turned up a few times. This chain links TRBV14 with TRBJ2-2, with TRBD2 matching over 7 bases. From germline, CDR1 is SGHDN and CDR2 FVKESK. CDR3 size: 18 residues. The V gene end was trimmed by 1 base and the J gene end by 0 bases; junction bases not matched to a gene: 8. CDR3 loop: CASSQVNTGGANTGELFF. CDR3 nucleotides: TGTGCCAGCAGCCAAGTAAACACGGGGGGAGCGAACACCGGGGAGCTGTTTTTT.

A few counts support this clone. The chain links TRBV19 to TRBJ2-7; 8 bases map to TRBD2. In germline, CDR1 is LNHDA, CDR2 SQIVND (reference sequence). The CDR3 sequence is 15 residues long. With 3 bases clipped from V and 3 bases from J, the junction kept 7 bases outside the gene matches. The CDR3 nucleotides read TGTGCCAGTAGTATGCTCCTAGCGGGCTTCTACGAGCAGTACTTC. Translated, it gives CASSMLLAGFYEQYF.

V usage is TRBV18 and J usage is TRBJ2-1, with TRBD2 identical over 9 bases. CDR1 and CDR2 from the germline V gene are KGHSH and LQKENI. With 2 bases clipped from V and 0 bases from J, the junction kept 5 bases outside the gene matches. The CDR3 spans 17 residues. The CDR3 here is CASSPSSGRSSYNEQFF. In DNA, the CDR3 is TGTGCCAGCTCACCATCCAGCGGGAGGAGCTCCTACAATGAGCAGTTCTTC.

The rearrangement joins TRBV4-3 to TRBJ2-7; 8 bases are shared with TRBD1. The V gene end was trimmed by 5 bases and the J gene end by 3 bases; junction bases not matched to a gene: 3. Germline CDR1 reads LGHNA; CDR2 reads YSLEER. CDR3 length: 13 residues. CDR3 protein: CASSKGQGYEQYF. CDR3 DNA: TGCGCCAGCAGCAAAGGACAGGGCTACGAGCAGTACTTC.

The chain recombines TRBV6-5 with TRBJ2-7; 11 positions match TRBD2. Germline CDR1 reads MNHEY; CDR2 reads SVGAGI. The CDR3 totals 15 residues. The V gene end was trimmed by 4 bases and the J gene end by 12 bases; junction bases not matched to a gene: 14. The CDR3 nucleotides read TGTGCCAGCAGTTTGATGGGAGTAGCGGGAGGGCCTTTGTACTTC. Translating gives CASSLMGVAGGPLYF.

V gene TRBV30 combines with J gene TRBJ2-7; TRBD2 might be the D (6 bases). The CDR3 extends over 13 amino acids. Germline CDR1 is GTSNPN and CDR2 is SVGIG (reference sequence). The V end was cut by 0 bases, the J end by 4 bases, with 10 bases between. CDR3 region: CAWSVPGAYEQYF. DNA for the CDR3: TGTGCCTGGAGTGTACCGGGAGCGTACGAGCAGTACTTC.

CDR3 bases: TGTGCCAGCAGTCAGTACGAGCAGTACTTC. Translation gives CASSQYEQYF. The V and J genes are TRBV2 and TRBJ2-7; D unclear. This CDR3 contains 10 residues. Germline V gene sequence: CDR1 SNHLY, CDR2 FYNNEI. V was pared by 5 bases and J by 4 bases, with 3 bases between.

The CDR3 nucleotides are TGCGCCAGCAGCTTGGAGACTAGCGGGGGCGTCACCTACAATGAGCAGTTCTTC. Translated, it gives CASSLETSGGVTYNEQFF. The V call is TRBV5-1, the J call TRBJ2-1, with 12 nucleotides matching TRBD2. The CDR3 is 18 residues long. From germline, CDR1 is SGHRS and CDR2 YFSETQ. After removal of 0 bases from V and 2 bases from J, the junction contained 6 bases not matched to a gene.

CDR3 sequence reads: CASSPGQGRNSPLHF. The CDR3 DNA follows: TGTGCCAGCAGCCCGGGACAGGGGAGGAATTCACCCCTCCACTTT. This rearrangement joins TRBV7-9 to TRBJ1-6; 10 bases match TRBD1. CDR3 length equals 15 residues. CDR1 and CDR2 (germline): SEHNR, FQNEAQ (reference sequence). The junction had 5 bases not matched to a gene; V was cut back by 5 bases and J by 7 bases.